The entry below gives a single T cell receptor (beta chain) sequence along with its context. Its target is not known. TCRdb re-derived calls from the RT-PCR reads in MiXCR, one entry per CDR3 protein. Of about 520,000 distinct CDR3 sequences in the sample, approximately 24% were seen once. The CDR3 runs to 18 residues. Germline assignment: CDR1 SGHAT and CDR2 FQDESV (reference sequence). The V and J ends lost 6 bases and 8 bases, in that order; junction bases with no gene match: 18. This record belongs to a study of response to subunit inactivated influenza vaccine. General observations from the study: The authors put forward the suggestion that each seasonal influenza vaccination may bring in only a limited number of new T cells.

The chain has TRBV11-1 and TRBJ2-1; TRBD2 aligns across 11 bases. This specimen was CD4+ T cells sorted from PBMCs, taken approximately 5 days after vaccination. This TCR derives from a man aged 45-60 years who received an inactivated influenza vaccine. CDR3 bases: TGTGCCAGCAGTCCGAGACTGACTAGCGGGGCGTTTGTCGATGAGCAGTTCTTC. It yields the protein CASSPRLTSGAFVDEQFF.